Presented here are 23 T cell receptor beta chains from one specimen sequenced in a study of shared clonotypes between healthy human individuals. The assay was immunoSEQ multiplex PCR, and TCRdb's table has in-frame clones only and misses some. The data contain about 1.1 million clones, around three quarters of them singletons. Material: memory CD4+ T cells from PBMCs. The subset here: CD45RA-negative fraction. These receptors originate from a man between 18 and 29 years old in good health. Some clones in this sample may be carry-over from other donors' samples.

Concerning this clone itself: Distinct nucleotide sequences in the sample also encode this CDR3. V usage is TRBV29-1 and J usage is TRBJ2-5, with 8 nucleotides matching TRBD1. The CDR3 extends over 12 amino acids. From germline, CDR1 is SQVTM and CDR2 ANQGSEA. The V segment lost 7 bases and the J segment 3 bases; nucleotides outside the gene matches: 4. The chain's CDR3 is CSAYRGEETQYF. The DNA for the CDR3 is TGCAGCGCTTACAGGGGGGAAGAGACCCAGTACTTC. The full variable domain, in which reference TRBV29-1 and TRBJ2-5 provide the parts outside the CDR3, is SAVISQKPSRDICQRGTSLTIQCQVDSQVTMMFWYRQQPGQSLTLIATANQGSEATYESGFVIDKFPISRPNLTFSTLTVSNMSPEDSSIYLCSAYRGEETQYFGPGTRLLVL.

This rearrangement joins TRBV28 to TRBJ1-3; D is undetermined. CDR3 length: 13 residues. V was pared by 1 base and J by 8 bases, with 9 bases between. CDR1 is MDHEN, CDR2 SYDVKM, per germline. CDR3 sequence reads: CASSLLSHDTIYF. For the CDR3, the DNA is TGTGCCAGCAGTTTATTATCGCACGACACCATATATTTT.

The chain recombines TRBV5-4 with TRBJ2-5; D remains ambiguous. The germline gives CDR1 SGHNT, CDR2 YYREEE (reference sequence). The CDR3 extends over 14 amino acids. The V end lost 1 base, the J end lost 3 bases, and 10 bases lay between the germline ends. The CDR3 coding sequence is TGTGCCAGCAGCTTGAAAGGGATCGAAGAGACCCAGTACTTC. The encoded protein is CASSLKGIEETQYF. Full variable domain (rest looked up from reference TRBV5-4 and TRBJ2-5): ETGVTQSPTHLIKTRGQQVTLRCSSQSGHNTVSWYQQALGQGPQFIFQYYREEENGRGNFPPRFSGLQFPNYSSELNVNALELDDSALYLCASSLKGIEETQYFGPGTRLLVL.

The chain is built from TRBV4-2 and TRBJ1-2, with TRBD1 matching 7 bases. V dropped 2 bases and J dropped 8; count of bases not matched to a gene: 11. Germline CDR1 reads LGHNA; CDR2 reads YNFKEQ. This CDR3 region has 15 residues. The CDR3 DNA sequence: TGTGCCAGCAGCCAAAATCCCTGGGACAGATGGGGCTACACCTTC. Encoded protein: CASSQNPWDRWGYTF.

This clone was observed a handful of times. The rearrangement links TRBV2 to TRBJ2-3; no firm D call. The V gene lost 3 bases and the J gene lost 6 bases, with 7 bases spanning the gap. This CDR3 comprises 12 residues. Germline-derived CDR1 and CDR2 are SNHLY and FYNNEI. Here the CDR3 DNA reads TGTGCCAGCAGTGAGCTCTTCGATACGCAGTATTTT. Its translation is CASSELFDTQYF.

The chain carries TRBV5-1 and TRBJ2-2; no definite D call. Germline assignment: CDR1 SGHRS and CDR2 YFSETQ. V lost 4 bases and J lost 3, with 13 bases in between. This CDR3 contains 15 residues. This chain's CDR3 is CASSRSRSDTGELFF. The CDR3 DNA is TGCGCCAGCAGCCGAAGTAGGTCGGACACCGGGGAGCTGTTTTTT.

This clone was picked up one time. V is TRBV6-1 and J is TRBJ1-2; no clear D gene. CDR1 is MNHNS and CDR2 is SASEGT in the germline V gene. With 6 bases removed from V and 5 bases from J, the gap between germline ends came to 13 bases. The CDR3 loop spans 13 amino acids. The CDR3 nucleotides are TGTGCCAGCAGACGACATTCCGGGTATGGCTACACCTTC. Translating gives CASRRHSGYGYTF.

This clone has more than one count but fewer than ten. The CDR3 region has the DNA TGTGCCAGCAGTTCCGCAGTTAACACTGAAGCTTTCTTT. It codes for CASSSAVNTEAFF. This chain connects TRBV28 to TRBJ1-1; no firm D call. The CDR3 totals 13 residues. Germline loops: CDR1 MDHEN, CDR2 SYDVKM. V lost 4 bases, J lost 2 bases, and 8 bases lay in between.

This clone was seen only a few times. The chain combines TRBV2 with TRBJ1-1; 7 nucleotides match TRBD1. This CDR3 is built from 14 residues. Germline values: CDR1 SNHLY, CDR2 FYNNEI. The trim removed 6 bases at V and 4 bases at J, leaving 8 bases unmatched. The CDR3 DNA sequence: TGTGCCAGCAGCTACTCAGGGGGGGGCACTGAAGCTTTCTTT. As protein: CASSYSGGGTEAFF.

Comments on this clone: The identical CDR3 is also encoded by other nucleotide sequences in the sample. V is TRBV2 and J is TRBJ2-7; D remains unclear. The CDR3 is 13 amino acids. Germline V lookup: CDR1 SNHLY, CDR2 FYNNEI. Trimming stripped 0 bases from V and 2 bases from J, with 5 bases between. CDR3 region: CASSEAGTYEQYF. The CDR3 bases are TGTGCCAGCAGTGAAGCGGGGACCTACGAGCAGTACTTC. Full variable domain (rest looked up from reference TRBV2 and TRBJ2-7): EPEVTQTPSHQVTQMGQEVILRCVPISNHLYFYWYRQILGQKVEFLVSFYNNEISEKSEIFDDQFSVERPDGSNFTLKIRSTKLEDSAMYFCASSEAGTYEQYFGPGTRLTVT.

The chain combines TRBV12-5 with TRBJ2-3; a possible D gene is TRBD1 (6 bases). The V gene lost 5 bases and the J gene lost 6 bases, with 15 bases spanning the gap. Germline-derived CDR1 and CDR2 are LGHNT and FRNRAP. There are 14 residues in the CDR3. CDR3 sequence: CASGIGQTTDTQYF. The CDR3 DNA is TGTGCTAGTGGTATCGGACAGACAACCGATACGCAGTATTTT.

This clone has only a few counts. The genes are TRBV5-8 and TRBJ2-1; 8 bases align to TRBD2. V was clipped by 0 bases and J by 7 bases; unmatched bases: 6. CDR3 length equals 15 residues. Germline V gene data show CDR1 as SGHTS and CDR2 as YDEGEE. CDR3 region: CASSLAGRERNEQFF. CDR3 coding DNA: TGTGCCAGCAGCTTGGCCGGGAGGGAGAGAAATGAGCAGTTCTTC.

In this sample, this clone turned up a few times. The CDR3 loop is CARSPTGVTEAFF. Written as DNA, the CDR3 is TGTGCCAGAAGTCCGACAGGGGTCACTGAAGCTTTCTTT. The J gene is TRBJ1-1, the V gene TRBV19, with 8 bases lining up with TRBD1. V trimming: 9 bases; J trimming: 4 bases; junction bases outside the gene matches: 7. Per germline, CDR1 LNHDA and CDR2 SQIVND (reference sequence). This CDR3 spans 13 amino acids. Looking up the rest from reference TRBV19 and TRBJ1-1 gives the full variable domain: DGGITQSPKYLFRKEGQNVTLSCEQNLNHDAMYWYRQDPGQGLRLIYYSQIVNDFQKGDIAEGYSVSREKKESFPLTVTSAQKNPTAFYLCARSPTGVTEAFFGQGTRLTVV.

This chain links TRBV18 with TRBJ2-4; 11 bases fit TRBD2. This CDR3 has 17 amino acids. V lost 3 bases and J lost 7; bases outside the gene matches: 11. CDR1 is KGHSH, CDR2 LQKENI, per germline. CDR3 DNA sequence: TGTGCCAGCTCACCTTTTTTTGTAGCGGGAGGGCCGAACATTCAGTACTTC. Its translation: CASSPFFVAGGPNIQYF.

The V call is TRBV29-1, the J call TRBJ1-4, with D maybe TRBD1 (5 bases). Between the trimmed V and J ends, which lost 7 bases and 5 bases, there was a span of 17 bases. This CDR3 has 14 residues. Germline CDR1 SQVTM, CDR2 ANQGSEA. Here the CDR3 reads CSAAEAGRNEKLFF. CDR3 DNA sequence: TGCAGCGCAGCCGAAGCGGGACGAAATGAAAAACTGTTTTTT.

This chain joins TRBV6-1 and TRBJ2-1, with 9 bases aligning to TRBD1. The CDR3 runs 12 residues. CDR1 MNHNS and CDR2 SASEGT come from the germline V gene. Unmatched junction bases numbered 2, after V lost 6 bases and J lost 8 bases. The CDR3 DNA reads TGTGCCAGCAGGGGACAGGGCTATGAGCAGTTCTTC. It encodes CASRGQGYEQFF.

Note on this clone: Other nucleotide sequences in the sample specify the same CDR3. The chain is built from TRBV29-1 and TRBJ1-1; weak D call: TRBD1 (5 bases). The CDR3 has 12 amino acids. V lost 6 bases and J lost 3, with 11 bases in between. Germline V lookup: CDR1 SQVTM, CDR2 ANQGSEA. CDR3 amino acids: CSVWDGDTEAFF. DNA of the CDR3: TGCAGCGTATGGGACGGGGACACTGAAGCTTTCTTT.

V is TRBV7-2 and J is TRBJ1-2; TRBD1 is a possible D gene (5 bases). CDR3 size: 15 residues. Germline assignment: CDR1 SGHTA and CDR2 FQGNSA. With 3 bases removed from V and 0 bases from J, the gap between germline ends came to 11 bases. The DNA for the CDR3 is TGTGCCAGCAGCTTCGATGGGGCAGCTAACTATGGCTACACCTTC. It encodes CASSFDGAANYGYTF.

The CDR3 region has the DNA TGTGCCAGCAGCTTAATCAGGGCTAACACTGAAGCTTTCTTT. It translates to CASSLIRANTEAFF. The rearrangement joins TRBV5-5 to TRBJ1-1; D is possibly TRBD1 (5 bases). This CDR3 region has 14 residues. V was clipped by 2 bases and J by 2 bases, with 10 bases between them. Germline V gene sequence: CDR1 SGHKS, CDR2 YYEKEE (reference sequence).

The gene calls are TRBV5-6 and TRBJ1-3; a possible D gene is TRBD1 (5 bases). V was cut by 2 bases and J by 0 bases, with 12 bases left in between. This CDR3 has 16 amino acids. Germline CDR1 and CDR2: SGHDT and YYEEEE. The CDR3 protein is CASSFSGLFSGNTIYF. DNA for the CDR3: TGTGCCAGCAGCTTCTCGGGACTCTTCTCTGGAAACACCATATATTTT.

This chain connects TRBV9 to TRBJ1-2; D is undetermined. V was cut by 4 bases and J by 0 bases, with 7 bases left in between. CDR1 is SGDLS and CDR2 is YYNGEE in the germline V gene. The CDR3 consists of 13 residues. CDR3 amino acids: CASSLGPNYGYTF. The CDR3 region has the DNA TGTGCCAGCAGCCTCGGGCCTAACTATGGCTACACCTTC.

V usage is TRBV7-9 and J usage is TRBJ2-1; D unresolved. The CDR3 consists of 14 residues. Germline V lookup: CDR1 SEHNR, CDR2 FQNEAQ (reference sequence). Trimming cost V 6 bases and J 10 bases, with 19 bases left between them. CDR3 sequence reads: CASSSTNDKREQFF. The CDR3 DNA sequence: TGTGCCAGCAGTTCTACTAACGACAAAAGGGAGCAGTTCTTC.

The chain combines TRBV28 with TRBJ2-5, with 7 bases matching TRBD2. From germline, CDR1 is MDHEN and CDR2 SYDVKM. This CDR3 region has 19 residues. With 5 bases clipped from V and 0 bases from J, the junction kept 18 bases outside the gene matches. CDR3 sequence reads: CASSTPTSRATLYQETQYF. In DNA, the CDR3 is TGTGCCAGCAGTACACCGACTAGCCGGGCGACCCTTTACCAAGAGACCCAGTACTTC.